A selection of T cell receptor beta chains follows, all from one sample in a study of cytomegalovirus exposure and HLA in healthy donors. Data came from immunoSEQ multiplex PCR; TCRdb stores just in-frame clones and leaves some out. The table lists around 140,000 clones, 60% to 85% of them singletons, with around 7% in the top ten. The specimen was PBMCs. These receptors were collected from a man aged 25 to 40 in good health and CMV-seronegative. Each CDR3 is given with its conserved first and last residue. Each record gives: D gene, J gene, CDR3 length, clone size, V gene, CDR3 protein. The D gene is left open where the match is weak. Rows give clone size only sometimes, using once, few, many, or a class for an expanded clone.

D: .; J: TRBJ1-6; length: 14; size: .; V: TRBV28; CDR3: CASSAGGYNSPLHF
D: TRBD1; J: TRBJ1-2; length: 17; size: .; V: TRBV18; CDR3: CASSPPGVDRGGYGYTF
D: TRBD2; J: TRBJ2-1; length: 14; size: .; V: TRBV6-5; CDR3: CASTLAGGYNEQFF
D: TRBD2; J: TRBJ2-7; length: 15; size: .; V: TRBV10-3; CDR3: CAVSSELAVSYEQYF
D: TRBD1; J: TRBJ1-6; length: 17; size: .; V: TRBV5-1; CDR3: CASSLDPPGTANSPLHF
D: .; J: TRBJ2-1; length: 15; size: .; V: TRBV6-5; CDR3: CASSLGGPLRNEQFF
D: TRBD1; J: TRBJ2-3; length: 14; size: .; V: TRBV5-1; CDR3: CASTRTGGTDTQYF
D: TRBD2; J: TRBJ2-7; length: 15; size: few; V: TRBV6-5; CDR3: CASSYSGLAGSEQYF
D: .; J: TRBJ1-4; length: 15; size: few; V: TRBV2; CDR3: CASGGQGVVNEKLFF
D: TRBD1; J: TRBJ1-1; length: 14; size: .; V: TRBV6-5; CDR3: CASSSLEGASVAFF
D: .; J: TRBJ2-3; length: 15; size: .; V: TRBV28; CDR3: CASSDASEFTDTQYF
D: .; J: TRBJ1-5; length: 13; size: many; V: TRBV6-6; CDR3: CAGGNGFNQPQHF
D: .; J: TRBJ1-1; length: 15; size: .; V: TRBV5-1; CDR3: CASSLTGGGRTEAFF
D: TRBD1; J: TRBJ2-1; length: 16; size: .; V: TRBV27; CDR3: CASTTRQGAYYNEQFF
D: .; J: TRBJ2-5; length: 14; size: .; V: TRBV5-4; CDR3: CASSLERGKETQYF
D: .; J: TRBJ1-2; length: 15; size: .; V: TRBV19; CDR3: CASSIQDSINYGYTF
D: TRBD1; J: TRBJ2-1; length: 16; size: .; V: TRBV7-8; CDR3: CASSYLTGTANNEQFF
D: TRBD1; J: TRBJ1-1; length: 14; size: .; V: TRBV5-1; CDR3: CASSFQGADTEAFF
D: TRBD1; J: TRBJ2-1; length: 17; size: .; V: TRBV7-6; CDR3: CASSLGAGTAIYNEQFF
D: TRBD2; J: TRBJ2-5; length: 14; size: .; V: TRBV6-5; CDR3: CASSFSSGQETQYF
D: TRBD1; J: TRBJ2-5; length: 15; size: .; V: TRBV18; CDR3: CASSRGTGSMETQYF
D: .; J: TRBJ1-1; length: 12; size: .; V: TRBV5-6; CDR3: CASSFGGDWAFF
D: TRBD1; J: TRBJ1-1; length: 14; size: .; V: TRBV18; CDR3: CASSPGQSNTEAFF